One sample yielded the 22 T cell receptor beta chains listed below, sequenced in a study of shared clonotypes between healthy human individuals. Profiled with immunoSEQ multiplex PCR; TCRdb holds only in-frame clones, not every one. The sample lists 550,000 to 800,000 clones; 74% were seen once. The sequenced sample consisted of memory CD4+ T cells sorted from blood. The subset: CD45RA-negative fraction. The source is a woman under 40 in good health.

This clone was found a few times. This chain joins TRBV6-5 and TRBJ1-4; tentative D call: TRBD1 (5 bases). The CDR3 sequence is 14 residues long. Germline V gene sequence: CDR1 MNHEY, CDR2 SVGAGI. The V end lost 5 bases, the J end lost 5 bases, and 12 bases lay between the germline ends. DNA for the CDR3: TGTGCCAGCAGTCTTAGGGGAAGGAATGAAAAACTGTTTTTT. Amino acids: CASSLRGRNEKLFF.

This chain uses TRBV28 with TRBJ1-5, with 8 bases aligning to TRBD1. Germline CDR1 reads MDHEN; CDR2 reads SYDVKM. This CDR3 has 19 residues. Germline trimming cut 4 bases from V and 4 bases from J; bases unmatched to any gene: 18. The CDR3 loop is CASSWFSDRGFLGNQPQHF. As DNA, the CDR3 is TGTGCCAGCAGTTGGTTCTCCGACAGGGGCTTCTTGGGGAATCAGCCCCAGCATTTT.

There are a few counts of this clone. The gene calls are TRBV28 and TRBJ1-5; the D gene is possibly TRBD1 (5 bases). Germline values: CDR1 MDHEN, CDR2 SYDVKM. Trimming removed 7 bases at V and 8 bases at J, with 12 bases between. CDR3 length: 12 residues. In DNA form, the CDR3 reads TGTGCCAGCACTCTCTTAGGGGAGCCCCAGCATTTT. This encodes CASTLLGEPQHF.

The chain carries TRBV28 and TRBJ1-1; D may be TRBD1 (5 bases). The V and J ends lost 6 bases and 7 bases respectively, with 18 bases between them. CDR3 length: 14 residues. CDR1 is MDHEN, CDR2 SYDVKM, per germline. The CDR3 sequence is CASRTGTVRNEAFF. In DNA, the CDR3 is TGTGCCAGCAGAACCGGGACCGTACGAAATGAAGCTTTCTTT.

This chain links TRBV5-1 with TRBJ2-1, with 8 positions matching TRBD1. CDR3 length equals 15 residues. From germline, CDR1 is SGHRS and CDR2 YFSETQ. With 3 bases clipped from V and 2 bases from J, the junction kept 4 bases outside the gene matches. In DNA form, the CDR3 reads TGCGCCAGCAGCTCGACAGGGGAGGCCTACAATGAGCAGTTCTTC. Its protein is CASSSTGEAYNEQFF. Complete variable domain (other parts from reference TRBV5-1 and TRBJ2-1): KAGVTQTPRYLIKTRGQQVTLSCSPISGHRSVSWYQQTPGQGLQFLFEYFSETQRNKGNFPGRFSGRQFSNSRSEMNVSTLELGDSALYLCASSSTGEAYNEQFFGPGTRLTVL.

In DNA form, the CDR3 reads TGTGCCAGCAGCGTAGCACTGGGGACTAGTACGGACACCGGGGAGCTGTTTTTT. This translates into CASSVALGTSTDTGELFF. The chain has TRBV9 and TRBJ2-2, with 8 bases lining up with TRBD2. CDR1 is SGDLS, CDR2 YYNGEE, per germline. V shed 0 bases and J 3 bases; nucleotides not matched to a gene: 10. The CDR3 extends over 18 amino acids.

As to this clone: Different DNA sequences within this sample yield the same CDR3. The chain carries TRBV5-1 and TRBJ2-5; TRBD2 aligns across 12 bases. V was pared by 0 bases and J by 5 bases, with 2 bases of the junction left unmatched. Germline V gene data show CDR1 as SGHRS and CDR2 as YFSETQ. The CDR3 covers 15 residues. In DNA form, the CDR3 reads TGCGCCAGCAGCTTGGGACTAGCGGGAGTGGAGACCCAGTACTTC. Translated: CASSLGLAGVETQYF. Supplemented by reference TRBV5-1 and TRBJ2-5, the full variable domain reads KAGVTQTPRYLIKTRGQQVTLSCSPISGHRSVSWYQQTPGQGLQFLFEYFSETQRNKGNFPGRFSGRQFSNSRSEMNVSTLELGDSALYLCASSLGLAGVETQYFGPGTRLLVL.

The J gene is TRBJ2-1, the V gene TRBV27, with D perhaps TRBD2 (5 bases). This CDR3 is 15 amino acids long. V gave up 5 bases and J gave up 1 base, with 12 bases separating them. Germline V gene data show CDR1 as MNHEY and CDR2 as SMNVEV (reference sequence). CDR3 protein: CASSPRLTSYNEQFF. CDR3 nucleotides: TGTGCCAGCAGTCCCCGACTAACGTCCTACAATGAGCAGTTCTTC.

This chain joins TRBV28 and TRBJ2-7; 7 nucleotides match TRBD1. The CDR3 spans 14 residues. V dropped 1 base and J dropped 5; count of bases not matched to a gene: 5. CDR1 is MDHEN and CDR2 is SYDVKM in the germline V gene. The CDR3 spells CASSLYRGRNEQYF. The CDR3, as DNA: TGTGCCAGCAGTTTATACAGGGGCAGGAACGAGCAGTACTTC.

This clone was seen a handful of times. The chain uses TRBV4-2 and TRBJ1-1; 9 nucleotides line up with TRBD1. The CDR3 sequence is 15 residues long. CDR1 LGHNA and CDR2 YNFKEQ come from the germline V gene. The ends lost 3 bases at V and 4 bases at J; junction bases unmatched: 6. The CDR3: CASSQGDRDITEAFF. DNA of the CDR3: TGTGCCAGCAGCCAGGGGGACAGGGATATCACTGAAGCTTTCTTT.

The chain is built from TRBV25-1 and TRBJ2-2; tentatively, D is TRBD1 (6 bases). The CDR3 contains 14 residues. V was cut by 4 bases and J by 6 bases, with 12 bases left in between. Germline CDR1 is MGHDK and CDR2 is SYGVNS. In DNA, the CDR3 is TGTGCCAGCAGTGGGCGGCAGGGGCCCGGGGAGCTGTTTTTT. This gives the protein CASSGRQGPGELFF.

V is TRBV5-1 and J is TRBJ2-5; the match to TRBD2 covers 7 bases. The closer fit of TRBJ2-7 to the DNA end suggests the J call may be wrong. Germline V gives CDR1 SGHRS, CDR2 YFSETQ. The CDR3 covers 14 residues. CDR3 bases: TGCGCCAGCAGCGAAGGACTAGTAACCCACGAGCAGTACTTC. This sequence encodes CASSEGLVTHEQYF.

The chain uses TRBV7-9 and TRBJ1-4, with D unresolved. CDR3 length equals 16 residues. The V end was cut by 5 bases, the J end by 7 bases, with 20 bases between. The V gene's germline CDR1 is SEHNR and CDR2 FQNEAQ (reference sequence). DNA for the CDR3: TGTGCCAGCAGCCCCAAAGCAGTGGTCGAGGGTGAAAAACTGTTTTTT. Its translation: CASSPKAVVEGEKLFF. Supplemented by reference TRBV7-9 and TRBJ1-4, the full variable domain reads DTGVSQNPRHKITKRGQNVTFRCDPISEHNRLYWYRQTLGQGPEFLTYFQNEAQLEKSRLLSDRFSAERPKGSFSTLEIQRTEQGDSAMYLCASSPKAVVEGEKLFFGSGTQLSVL.

The chain uses TRBV7-9 and TRBJ2-7, with a tentative D call TRBD1 (5 bases). The V and J ends lost 1 base and 2 bases respectively, with 18 bases between them. Germline V gene sequence: CDR1 SEHNR, CDR2 FQNEAQ (reference sequence). The CDR3 loop spans 17 amino acids. The CDR3 sequence: CASSLDRWGQTTYEQYF. The CDR3 bases are TGTGCCAGCAGCTTAGATCGTTGGGGCCAGACAACCTACGAGCAGTACTTC.

The chain joins TRBV7-2 to TRBJ1-4, with D perhaps TRBD1 (6 bases). The germline V and J ends were trimmed by 4 bases and 5 bases, with 14 bases remaining between them. This CDR3 is built from 15 residues. Germline assignment: CDR1 SGHTA and CDR2 FQGNSA. For the CDR3, the DNA is TGTGCCAGCAGCTCGAAACAGGGTCCGAATGAAAAACTGTTTTTT. Its translation is CASSSKQGPNEKLFF.

This clone has just a few counts. J is TRBJ2-2 and V is TRBV15; 7 bases are shared with TRBD2. Unmatched junction bases numbered 1, after V lost 2 bases and J lost 1 base. Germline values: CDR1 LNHNV, CDR2 YYDKDF (reference sequence). The CDR3 is 15 residues long. As DNA, the CDR3 is TGTGCCACCAGCAGATTAGCGGGGAACACCGGGGAGCTGTTTTTT. This sequence encodes CATSRLAGNTGELFF.

V is TRBV5-6 and J is TRBJ1-1, with TRBD1 as a possible D gene (6 bases). V shed 4 bases and J shed 9 bases, with 22 bases lying between them. The CDR3 runs 15 residues. From germline, CDR1 is SGHDT and CDR2 YYEEEE. Here the CDR3 reads CASSLGTPVRVKAFF. The DNA of the CDR3 is TGTGCCAGCAGCCTAGGGACACCCGTTAGAGTTAAAGCTTTCTTT.

The V and J genes are TRBV2 and TRBJ2-3; TRBD1 matches at 8 bases. Germline CDR1 SNHLY, CDR2 FYNNEI. J was trimmed by 1 base and V by 6 bases; bases with no gene match: 6. The CDR3 length is 15 residues. CDR3 amino acids: CASRAQGAGTDTQYF. The CDR3 DNA sequence: TGTGCCAGCAGGGCCCAGGGGGCTGGCACAGATACGCAGTATTTT. The full variable domain, with the rest looked up from reference TRBV2 and TRBJ2-3, is EPEVTQTPSHQVTQMGQEVILRCVPISNHLYFYWYRQILGQKVEFLVSFYNNEISEKSEIFDDQFSVERPDGSNFTLKIRSTKLEDSAMYFCASRAQGAGTDTQYFGPGTRLTVL.

Only a few counts were recorded for this clone. This rearrangement joins TRBV10-3 to TRBJ2-7, with D possibly TRBD1 on 6 matching bases. Trimming removed 10 bases at V and 1 base at J, with 20 bases between. CDR1 and CDR2 from the germline V gene are ENHRY and SYGVKD. CDR3 length equals 15 residues. CDR3 nucleotide sequence: TGTGCCACCTCAGATCAGACAGGCGGGTCCTACGAGCAGTACTTC. Protein product: CATSDQTGGSYEQYF.

The rearrangement joins TRBV5-1 to TRBJ2-1; 11 positions match TRBD2. V gave up 4 bases and J gave up 2 bases; unmatched junction bases: 5. The V gene's germline CDR1 is SGHRS and CDR2 YFSETQ. The CDR3 length is 16 residues. The CDR3 nucleotides read TGCGCCAGCAGCGTGCTAGCGGGAGGAACCTACAATGAGCAGTTCTTC. This sequence encodes CASSVLAGGTYNEQFF.

This chain joins TRBV6-1 and TRBJ2-7, with 8 bases identical to TRBD1. The CDR3 loop spans 13 amino acids. Germline lookup yields CDR1 MNHNS and CDR2 SASEGT. With 2 bases clipped from V and 6 bases from J, the junction kept 3 bases outside the gene matches. The CDR3 spells CASSEPDRVEQYF. In nucleotides, the CDR3 is TGTGCCAGCAGTGAACCGGACAGGGTCGAGCAGTACTTC.

This clone was detected a few times. J is TRBJ2-3 and V is TRBV10-3; the match to TRBD2 covers 7 bases. Looked up from germline, CDR1 is ENHRY and CDR2 is SYGVKD. With V trimmed by 10 bases and J by 5 bases, 3 bases remained unmatched. The CDR3 has 11 residues. The chain's CDR3 is CATWGGDTQYF. The CDR3 DNA sequence: TGTGCCACCTGGGGGGGAGATACGCAGTATTTT.